The 10 T cell receptor beta chains listed next were all sequenced from one sample in a study of blood T cell repertoires in COVID-19. Clones were read by immunoSEQ multiplex PCR, and TCRdb kept only the in-frame ones, dropping some. The repertoire has roughly 150,000 clones, about 85% of them found once; the top ten carry roughly 5.7%. Source material: PBMCs or T cells enriched from blood (not recorded which). Every receptor here comes from a woman aged 40 to 49 with acute COVID-19.

This clone has more than one count but fewer than ten. The gene calls are TRBV19 and TRBJ2-2; no firm D call. The CDR3 sequence is 16 residues long. The germline V gene has CDR1 LNHDA and CDR2 SQIVND (reference sequence). V was pared by 1 base and J by 0 bases, with 9 bases between. Here the CDR3 DNA reads TGTGCCAGTAGTATAGGTTGGCAGGCGAACACCGGGGAGCTGTTTTTT. Amino acids: CASSIGWQANTGELFF.

The chain links TRBV7-9 to TRBJ1-1; D may be TRBD1 (6 bases). The V and J ends lost 5 bases and 1 base respectively, with 11 bases between them. The CDR3 has 14 amino acids. Germline V gene sequence: CDR1 SEHNR, CDR2 FQNEAQ (reference sequence). The CDR3 sequence: CASSPVGGNTEAFF. As DNA, the CDR3 is TGTGCCAGCAGCCCAGTAGGGGGGAACACTGAAGCTTTCTTT.

The chain has TRBV7-9 and TRBJ2-7; the D is unclear. Looked up from germline, CDR1 is SEHNR and CDR2 is FQNEAQ (reference sequence). The CDR3 is 12 residues long. The V and J ends lost 3 bases and 2 bases respectively, with 5 bases between them. The CDR3 loop is CASSLSAYEQYF. The CDR3 region has the DNA TGTGCCAGCAGCTTGAGTGCCTACGAGCAGTACTTC.

This sequence joins TRBV2 and TRBJ2-2, with 7 bases fitting TRBD2. Germline V gene lookup returns CDR1 SNHLY and CDR2 FYNNEI. After removal of 10 bases from V and 6 bases from J, the junction contained 11 bases not matched to a gene. The CDR3 is made up of 14 amino acids. Here the CDR3 reads CATRVSRGAGELFF. The CDR3 DNA is TGTGCCACCAGGGTCAGCCGGGGGGCCGGGGAGCTGTTTTTT.

The chain links TRBV30 to TRBJ2-5; 14 nucleotides match TRBD2. The CDR3 totals 12 residues. Unmatched junction bases numbered 1, after V lost 5 bases and J lost 8 bases. Germline assignment: CDR1 GTSNPN and CDR2 SVGIG (reference sequence). CDR3 sequence reads: CAWGTSGSTQYF. DNA for the CDR3: TGTGCCTGGGGGACTAGCGGGAGCACCCAGTACTTC. Complete variable domain (other parts from reference TRBV30 and TRBJ2-5): SQTIHQWPATLVQPVGSPLSLECTVEGTSNPNLYWYRQAAGRGLQLLFYSVGIGQISSEVPQNLSASRPQDRQFILSSKKLLLSDSGFYLCAWGTSGSTQYFGPGTRLLVL.

This clone appeared once. J is TRBJ1-3 and V is TRBV30; 8 bases are a match to TRBD1. The CDR3 runs 16 residues. Per the germline V gene, CDR1 is GTSNPN and CDR2 is SVGIG (reference sequence). Germline trimming cut 8 bases from V and 0 bases from J; bases unmatched to any gene: 12. The CDR3 DNA reads TGTGCCGGCAACGGGACAGGCTTTTTCTCTGGAAACACCATATATTTT. This codes for CAGNGTGFFSGNTIYF.

The chain carries TRBV21-1 and TRBJ2-1; the DNA was not used to check the table's D call, TRBD2. TRBV21-1 corresponds to a pseudogene. This CDR3 is 13 amino acids long. Here the CDR3 reads CASSKVCANEQFF. CDR3 DNA sequence: TGTGCCAGCAGCAAAGTCTGCGCCAATGAGCAGTTCTTC.

The CDR3 here is CASSAGTSGSNNEQFF. The CDR3 region has the DNA TGCGCCAGCAGCGCCGGGACTAGCGGGAGTAATAATGAGCAGTTCTTC. This chain uses TRBV5-1 with TRBJ2-1; 14 nucleotides agree with TRBD2. This CDR3 contains 16 residues. Germline lookup yields CDR1 SGHRS and CDR2 YFSETQ. With V trimmed by 4 bases and J by 7 bases, 7 bases remained unmatched.

This sequence joins TRBV7-9 and TRBJ2-3; TRBD2 agrees at 14 bases. Per the germline V gene, CDR1 is SEHNR and CDR2 is FQNEAQ (reference sequence). The ends lost 5 bases at V and 1 base at J; junction bases unmatched: 8. There are 18 residues in the CDR3. The CDR3 sequence: CASSTGLAGGPRTDTQYF. The DNA of the CDR3 is TGTGCCAGCAGCACAGGACTAGCGGGAGGCCCTCGCACAGATACGCAGTATTTT. The entire variable domain, with the rest obtained from reference TRBV7-9 and TRBJ2-3, is as follows: DTGVSQNPRHKITKRGQNVTFRCDPISEHNRLYWYRQTLGQGPEFLTYFQNEAQLEKSRLLSDRFSAERPKGSFSTLEIQRTEQGDSAMYLCASSTGLAGGPRTDTQYFGPGTRLTVL.

The rearrangement joins TRBV5-4 to TRBJ1-2; D gene ambiguous. Deletions cut 0 bases from V and 1 base from J, with 7 bases between. This CDR3 spans 14 amino acids. CDR1 SGHNT and CDR2 YYREEE come from the germline V gene (reference sequence). The chain's CDR3 is CASSLATVNYGYTF. CDR3 in DNA: TGTGCCAGCAGCTTGGCCACGGTTAACTATGGCTACACCTTC.